Listed below are T cell receptor beta chains from one sample, sequenced in a study of PD-L1 blockade in urothelial cancer. Repertoires were generated with immunoSEQ multiplex PCR, while TCRdb's copy carries only in-frame clones and drops some. The repertoire consists of approximately 70,000 clones, with roughly nine tenths occurring once and the leading ten covering 3.4%. The source was PBMCs, collected around atezolizumab (anti-PD-L1) treatment. Receptors were obtained from a man in his sixties with urothelial cancer. CDR3s include the opening cysteine and the closing phenylalanine or tryptophan. The D gene is left open where the match is weak. Clone size is shown for a subset of rows, as once, few, many or a class of expanded clone.

j_gene	d_gene	abundance	v_gene	len	CDR3nt	CDR3aa
TRBJ1-5	.	once	TRBV7-2	13	TGTGCCAGCAGCTTGACAGATGATCAGCCCCAGCATTTT	CASSLTDDQPQHF
TRBJ2-2	.	.	TRBV18	16	TGTGCCAGCTCACCTGTGTCCCCAGGGGCGGACGGGGAGCTGTTTTTT	CASSPVSPGADGELFF
TRBJ2-1	TRBD2	.	TRBV11-2	16	TGTGCCAGCAGCTTGACCCGGGACTACCAGTACAATGAGCAGTTCTTC	CASSLTRDYQYNEQFF
TRBJ1-5	TRBD1	.	TRBV19	13	TGTGCCAGTAGTCCGACAGGGAACCAGCCCCAGCATTTT	CASSPTGNQPQHF
TRBJ2-5	.	.	TRBV30	14	TGTGCCTGGAGTGTACTTGGCGGGATGGGGACCCAGTACTTC	CAWSVLGGMGTQYF
TRBJ1-6	TRBD1	once	TRBV19	15	TGTGCCAGTAGGGGCCCGGGACAGCATAATTCACCCCTCCACTTT	CASRGPGQHNSPLHF
TRBJ2-3	TRBD1	once	TRBV5-8	15	TGTGCCAGCAGCTTGTGGGACAGTAGCACAGATACGCAGTATTTT	CASSLWDSSTDTQYF
TRBJ1-2	.	.	TRBV5-8	14	TGTGCCAGCAGCCCCCCTTCAGGAATCTATGGCTACACCTTC	CASSPPSGIYGYTF
TRBJ2-7	.	.	TRBV7-9	15	TGTGCCAGCAGCTCCCGAGTTAGCGGCAACTACGAGCAGTACTTC	CASSSRVSGNYEQYF
TRBJ1-1	TRBD1	.	TRBV12-5	13	TGTGCTAGTGCCGACAGGGGAGTAACTGAAGCTTTCTTT	CASADRGVTEAFF
TRBJ2-7	TRBD2	.	TRBV14	14	TGTGCCAGCAGCCAAGATCCGGTAGCGGGCGAGCAGTACTTC	CASSQDPVAGEQYF
TRBJ1-3	TRBD1	.	TRBV4-3	17	TGCGCCAGCAGCCAAGACCGTAGGACAGGGGCTGGAAACACCATATATTTT	CASSQDRRTGAGNTIYF
TRBJ2-1	TRBD2	.	TRBV14	18	TGTGCCAGCAGCCAAGGACTAGCGGGTTTACGCTCCTACAATGAGCAGTTCTTC	CASSQGLAGLRSYNEQFF
TRBJ2-1	TRBD2	.	TRBV18	17	TGTGCCAGCTCACTCAACATAGCGGGAGAAACTAACAATGAGCAGTTCTTC	CASSLNIAGETNNEQFF
TRBJ2-7	TRBD1	.	TRBV29-1	14	TGCAGCGTTGCCCAGCGACAGGGGTCCTACGAGCAGTACTTC	CSVAQRQGSYEQYF
TRBJ2-7	.	.	TRBV28	11	TGTGCCAGCAGCCACACAGACGAGCAGTACTTC	CASSHTDEQYF
TRBJ1-5	.	.	TRBV15	12	TGTGCCACCAGCCGGGGGAATCAGCCCCAGCATTTT	CATSRGNQPQHF
TRBJ2-3	.	.	TRBV2	13	TGTGCCAGCAGATCCCGGGGCACAGATACGCAGTATTTT	CASRSRGTDTQYF
TRBJ1-2	TRBD1	once	TRBV9	15	TGTGCCAGCAGCGCCCTCCCTACAGGGGGCGATGGCTACACCTTC	CASSALPTGGDGYTF
TRBJ1-1	.	.	TRBV29-1	13	TGCAGCGTTGAGGGTCAGGCGAACACTGAAGCTTTCTTT	CSVEGQANTEAFF
TRBJ2-5	.	.	TRBV5-1	15	TGCGCCAGCAGCGGAAGACCAGGGGCCCAAGAGACCCAGTACTTC	CASSGRPGAQETQYF
TRBJ2-7	.	.	TRBV4-3	16	TGCGCCAGCAGCCTCCAGGTGGGGGCGGGCTCCTACGAGCAGTACTTC	CASSLQVGAGSYEQYF
TRBJ1-5	.	.	TRBV6-1	15	TGTGCCAGCAGTGAAGCGTGGGGGGGAAATCAGCCCCAGCATTTT	CASSEAWGGNQPQHF
TRBJ2-7	.	.	TRBV12-2	15	TGTGCAAGTCGCTTATGGACAGGGAATTCCTACGAGCAGTACTTC	CASRLWTGNSYEQYF
TRBJ2-1	TRBD1	.	TRBV11-3	13	TGTGCCAGCAGCTGGGACAGTAACAATGAGCAGTTCTTC	CASSWDSNNEQFF
TRBJ1-4	TRBD1	once	TRBV7-2	14	TGTGCCAGCAGTCCACAGACAGGGGGTGAAAAACTGTTTTTT	CASSPQTGGEKLFF